This TCR beta chain was profiled in a study of spatial heterogeneity in lung cancer (dated by TCRdb to about 2019). In terms of the full investigation: More beta-chain than alpha-chain transcripts were consistently detected, likely reflecting higher beta-chain transcript abundance. Nonsynonymous mutation counts, determined by whole-exome sequencing of tumor tissue, were related to TCR repertoire features. Both alpha and beta chains were TCR-sequenced in samples taken at surgery, namely 220 tumor regions, around 70 matched nontumor lung samples and 50 to 60 PBMC samples. In the raw uncorrected reads, each unique combination of TCR and UMI appeared on average more than ten times. In non-small cell lung cancer, the study quantitatively compared TCR alpha and beta repertoires across several tumor regions, matched nontumor lung, and blood.

Via the germline V gene (reference sequence), CDR1 is MNHEY and CDR2 SMNVEV. From its cysteine to its phenylalanine, the CDR3 spans 15 amino acids. The only DNA kept is the CDR3, 45 bases in frame from the first base. Trimming removed 5 bases from V and 5 bases from J; the gene matches leave 11 bases unexplained. In the paper's terms, the time point label means: sample taken at primary tumor resection. TCR sequencing used whole RNA extracted from tumor and nontumor lung tissue, or from cryopreserved PBMC samples, without cell sorting. Donors were 70 or so patients with early-stage, untreated non-small cell lung cancer from the lung TRACERx cohort. Only patients for whom sufficient RNA was available from at least two tumor regions were selected for TCR sequencing. Of note for this clonotype: Its recognized antigen is unknown. There are no base qualities to consult, and no much larger clone falls within one base.

The library was prepared using 5' RACE. This sample was sequenced with a NextSeq 500. In the TCR library protocol, a unique molecular identifier was attached to each TCR cDNA molecule so that PCR and sequencing errors could be corrected. Concerning the study's data processing: TCR identification, UMI-based error correction and CDR3 extraction were performed with Decombinator tools. Expanded TCRs were defined as those above a frequency of 2 per 1,000, corresponding to the top 1% of the tumor frequency distribution. Renyi diversity was computed with the R vegan package after each repertoire had been subsampled 100 times to 5,000 TCRs. To build CDR3 similarity networks, amino acid triplet string-kernel similarity was used, and CDR3s were connected when their pairwise similarity was above 0.82. In TCRdb, the public reads were trimmed at Q25 with fastp and aligned with MiXCR, with productive beta chains retained. Each CDR3 protein appears once, grouped with its most common genes and DNA. For this entry, the V and J calls and clone size follow TCRdb and not the study's own pipeline. Recorded for this sample are almost 75,000 distinct CDR3 sequences; roughly 14% of them occurred a single time. Jointly, the top ten make up more than 5.5% of the sample.

Overall study outcomes, separate from this receptor: Additional single-cell paired TCR alpha and beta sequencing was considered necessary to confirm, at a functional level, the hypothesis that regional TCRs recognize regional mutations. Ubiquitous expanded tumor TCRs were detected in blood more often at tumor resection than at routine follow-up.

The TCR sequence derives from a male donor with early-stage non-small cell lung cancer. The V gene is TRBV27 and the J gene is TRBJ2-7, with 8 bases aligning to TRBD2. Sample: PBMCs, taken at surgery. DNA sequence: TGTGCCAGCAGTCCCGGACTAGCCGGGAGCGACGAGCAGTACTTC. It specifies CASSPGLAGSDEQYF.